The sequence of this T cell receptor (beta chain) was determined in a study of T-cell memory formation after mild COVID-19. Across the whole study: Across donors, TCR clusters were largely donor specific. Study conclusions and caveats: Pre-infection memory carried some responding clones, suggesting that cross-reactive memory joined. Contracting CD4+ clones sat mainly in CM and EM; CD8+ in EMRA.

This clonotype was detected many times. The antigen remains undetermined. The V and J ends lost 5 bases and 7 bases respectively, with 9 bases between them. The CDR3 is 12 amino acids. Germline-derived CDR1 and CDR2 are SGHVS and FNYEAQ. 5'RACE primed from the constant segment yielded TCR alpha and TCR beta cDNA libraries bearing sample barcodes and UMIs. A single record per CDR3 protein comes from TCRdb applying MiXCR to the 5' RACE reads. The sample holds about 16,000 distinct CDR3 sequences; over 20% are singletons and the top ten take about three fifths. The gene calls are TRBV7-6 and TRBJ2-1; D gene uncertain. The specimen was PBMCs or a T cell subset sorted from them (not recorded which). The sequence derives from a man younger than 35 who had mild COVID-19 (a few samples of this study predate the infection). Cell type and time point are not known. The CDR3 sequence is CASSRNRNEQFF. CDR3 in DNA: TGTGCCAGCAGCAGAAACAGAAATGAGCAGTTCTTC.